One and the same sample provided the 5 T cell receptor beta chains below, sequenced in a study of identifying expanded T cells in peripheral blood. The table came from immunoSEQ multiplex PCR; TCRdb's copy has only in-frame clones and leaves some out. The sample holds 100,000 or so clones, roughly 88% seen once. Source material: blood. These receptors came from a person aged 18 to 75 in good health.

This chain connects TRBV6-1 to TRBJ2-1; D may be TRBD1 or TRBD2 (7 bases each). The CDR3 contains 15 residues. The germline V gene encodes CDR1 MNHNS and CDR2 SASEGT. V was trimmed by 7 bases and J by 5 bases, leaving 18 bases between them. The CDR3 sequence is CASNPTGRGNNEQFF. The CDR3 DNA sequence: TGTGCCAGCAACCCGACAGGGAGGGGGAACAATGAGCAGTTCTTC.

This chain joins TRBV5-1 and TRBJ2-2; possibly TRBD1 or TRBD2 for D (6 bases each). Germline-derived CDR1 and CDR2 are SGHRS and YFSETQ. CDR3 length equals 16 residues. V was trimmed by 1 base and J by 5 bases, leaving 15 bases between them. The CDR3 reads CASSLLSGAGTGELFF. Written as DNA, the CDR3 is TGCGCCAGCAGCTTGTTGTCGGGGGCTGGAACCGGGGAGCTGTTTTTT.

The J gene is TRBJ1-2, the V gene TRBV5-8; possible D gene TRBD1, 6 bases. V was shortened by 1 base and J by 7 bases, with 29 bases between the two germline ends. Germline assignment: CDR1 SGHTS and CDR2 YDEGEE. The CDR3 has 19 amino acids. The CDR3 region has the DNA TGTGCCAGCAGCTTGTTCAGGGGATCCGAGATGGTTAAGAGCCGTGGCTACACCTTC. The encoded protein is CASSLFRGSEMVKSRGYTF. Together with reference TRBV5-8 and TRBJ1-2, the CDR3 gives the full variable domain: EAGVTQSPTHLIKTRGQQATLRCSPISGHTSVYWYQQALGLGLQFLLWYDEGEERNRGNFPPRFSGRQFPNYSSELNVNALELEDSALYLCASSLFRGSEMVKSRGYTFGSGTRLTVV.

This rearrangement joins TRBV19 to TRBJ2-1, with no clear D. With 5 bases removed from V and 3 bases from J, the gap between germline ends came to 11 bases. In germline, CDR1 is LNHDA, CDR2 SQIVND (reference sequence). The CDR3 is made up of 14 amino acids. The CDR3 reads CASSLALNYNEQFF. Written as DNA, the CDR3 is TGTGCCAGTAGTCTCGCGCTGAACTACAATGAGCAGTTCTTC. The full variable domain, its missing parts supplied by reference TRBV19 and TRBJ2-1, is DGGITQSPKYLFRKEGQNVTLSCEQNLNHDAMYWYRQDPGQGLRLIYYSQIVNDFQKGDIAEGYSVSREKKESFPLTVTSAQKNPTAFYLCASSLALNYNEQFFGPGTRLTVL.

The CDR3 region is CASSYPGENTGELFF. CDR3 sequence (DNA): TGTGCCAGCAGCTATCCAGGGGAGAACACCGGGGAGCTGTTTTTT. The chain combines TRBV5-4 with TRBJ2-2; weak D call: TRBD1 (6 bases). This CDR3 is built from 15 residues. V lost 3 bases and J 1 base, leaving 10 bases between the germline ends. Germline V gene data show CDR1 as SGHNT and CDR2 as YYREEE (reference sequence).